Listed below are T cell receptor beta chains from one sample, sequenced in a study of blood T cell repertoires in COVID-19. Profiling relied on immunoSEQ multiplex PCR, and the TCRdb table lists in-frame clones only, not all of them. Of a few hundred thousand clones listed, 88% are singletons. Sequenced material: PBMCs or T cells enriched from blood (not recorded which). These receptors all stem from a man aged 30 to 39 who had recovered from COVID-19. CDR3s include the opening cysteine and the closing phenylalanine or tryptophan. Fields, in order: CDR3 DNA, CDR3 protein, CDR3 length, J gene, D gene, V gene, clone size. D genes are given only for firm matches. Size is stated for part of the rows, as once, few or many counts, or as a class when the clone is expanded.

CDR3 DNA: TGTGCCAGCAGCTCCCTCCTCGAGCAGTACTTC
CDR3 protein: CASSSLLEQYF
CDR3 length: 11
J gene: TRBJ2-7
D gene: NA
V gene: TRBV7-2
clone size: NA

CDR3 DNA: TGTGCCAGCAGCCCGACAGGAAACACCATATATTTT
CDR3 protein: CASSPTGNTIYF
CDR3 length: 12
J gene: TRBJ1-3
D gene: NA
V gene: TRBV9
clone size: NA

CDR3 DNA: TGTGCCAGCAGTTACACTGGACGGGACTTAGCCCTCCACTTT
CDR3 protein: CASSYTGRDLALHF
CDR3 length: 14
J gene: TRBJ1-6
D gene: NA
V gene: TRBV6-5
clone size: NA

CDR3 DNA: TGTGCCACCCTCCGGGGGGCTGGCAATCAGCCCCAGCATTTT
CDR3 protein: CATLRGAGNQPQHF
CDR3 length: 14
J gene: TRBJ1-5
D gene: NA
V gene: TRBV28
clone size: once

CDR3 DNA: TGCGCCAGCAGCCAAGATCCTAGCGGGGGTTTCTACGAGCAGTACTTC
CDR3 protein: CASSQDPSGGFYEQYF
CDR3 length: 16
J gene: TRBJ2-7
D gene: TRBD2
V gene: TRBV4-1
clone size: NA

CDR3 DNA: TGTGCCAGCAGCGAGTCCAGGGGGCGCGGCTATGGCTACACCTTC
CDR3 protein: CASSESRGRGYGYTF
CDR3 length: 15
J gene: TRBJ1-2
D gene: TRBD1
V gene: TRBV7-9
clone size: NA

CDR3 DNA: TGTGCCAGCAGCAAAGCGCCCGGGACAGGGAGCACAGATACGCAGTATTTT
CDR3 protein: CASSKAPGTGSTDTQYF
CDR3 length: 17
J gene: TRBJ2-3
D gene: NA
V gene: TRBV21-1
clone size: NA

CDR3 DNA: TGTGCCAGCAGCCAAGGCGGGGGGGCCTACAATGAGCAGTTCTTC
CDR3 protein: CASSQGGGAYNEQFF
CDR3 length: 15
J gene: TRBJ2-1
D gene: TRBD2
V gene: TRBV7-2
clone size: NA

CDR3 DNA: TGCGCCAGCAGCGGGGGACTAGCGGGGACCTACGAGCAGTACTTC
CDR3 protein: CASSGGLAGTYEQYF
CDR3 length: 15
J gene: TRBJ2-7
D gene: TRBD2
V gene: TRBV5-1
clone size: few

CDR3 DNA: TGTGCCAGCCGCGGGGGGTGGCAAGAGACCCAGTACTTC
CDR3 protein: CASRGGWQETQYF
CDR3 length: 13
J gene: TRBJ2-5
D gene: TRBD2
V gene: TRBV6-5
clone size: NA

CDR3 DNA: TGTGCCAGCAGTGCTAGCGCGGGAGGTGGAGAGACCCAGTACTTC
CDR3 protein: CASSASAGGGETQYF
CDR3 length: 15
J gene: TRBJ2-5
D gene: TRBD2
V gene: TRBV6-4
clone size: NA

CDR3 DNA: TGTGCCAGCAGTTCCGAAGGACAGGGTGATGGCTACACCTTC
CDR3 protein: CASSSEGQGDGYTF
CDR3 length: 14
J gene: TRBJ1-2
D gene: TRBD1
V gene: TRBV6-5
clone size: NA

CDR3 DNA: TGCGCCAGCAGTGAGATCAGCGGGGGCAATGAGCAGTTCTTC
CDR3 protein: CASSEISGGNEQFF
CDR3 length: 14
J gene: TRBJ2-1
D gene: TRBD2
V gene: TRBV10-1
clone size: NA

CDR3 DNA: TGTGCCAGCTCACCGTATCGAGCAGTGGAGGGCGGGGAGCTGTTTTTT
CDR3 protein: CASSPYRAVEGGELFF
CDR3 length: 16
J gene: TRBJ2-2
D gene: NA
V gene: TRBV18
clone size: once

CDR3 DNA: TGTGCCAGCAGCTTGTGGTTTCTAGGCACCGGGGAGCTGTTTTTT
CDR3 protein: CASSLWFLGTGELFF
CDR3 length: 15
J gene: TRBJ2-2
D gene: NA
V gene: TRBV5-8
clone size: NA

CDR3 DNA: TGTGCCAGCTCACCGCGGGGGCAGGTCCAAGAGACCCAGTACTTC
CDR3 protein: CASSPRGQVQETQYF
CDR3 length: 15
J gene: TRBJ2-5
D gene: NA
V gene: TRBV18
clone size: NA

CDR3 DNA: TGCGCCAGCAGCCCTCCGGGACACAAGAACACTGAAGCTTTCTTT
CDR3 protein: CASSPPGHKNTEAFF
CDR3 length: 15
J gene: TRBJ1-1
D gene: NA
V gene: TRBV4-1
clone size: NA

CDR3 DNA: TGTGCCAGCAGCCCAAAAGGGGGCTACGAGCAGTACTTC
CDR3 protein: CASSPKGGYEQYF
CDR3 length: 13
J gene: TRBJ2-7
D gene: NA
V gene: TRBV7-3
clone size: NA

CDR3 DNA: TGTGCCAGCAGCTTAGCGGGGGGAACCTACAATGAGCAGTTCTTC
CDR3 protein: CASSLAGGTYNEQFF
CDR3 length: 15
J gene: TRBJ2-1
D gene: NA
V gene: TRBV7-2
clone size: NA

CDR3 DNA: TGTGCCAGTAGTACTAGCGGGGGGCGGTATGAGCAGTTCTTC
CDR3 protein: CASSTSGGRYEQFF
CDR3 length: 14
J gene: TRBJ2-1
D gene: TRBD2
V gene: TRBV19
clone size: NA

CDR3 DNA: TGTGCCAGTAGTACCGGACAGAAAGGCACTGAAGCTTTCTTT
CDR3 protein: CASSTGQKGTEAFF
CDR3 length: 14
J gene: TRBJ1-1
D gene: NA
V gene: TRBV19
clone size: few

CDR3 DNA: TGTGCCAGCGGGGCTAGCTCCTATAATTCACCCCTCCACTTT
CDR3 protein: CASGASSYNSPLHF
CDR3 length: 14
J gene: TRBJ1-6
D gene: NA
V gene: TRBV3-1/TRBV3-2
clone size: NA

CDR3 DNA: TGTGCCAGCAGTTACGGAGCCATTAATGAAAAACTGTTTTTT
CDR3 protein: CASSYGAINEKLFF
CDR3 length: 14
J gene: TRBJ1-4
D gene: NA
V gene: TRBV6-5
clone size: NA

CDR3 DNA: TGTGCCAGCAGCCAAGTGGTTCAGGCCTACCTTCAAGAGACCCAGTACTTC
CDR3 protein: CASSQVVQAYLQETQYF
CDR3 length: 17
J gene: TRBJ2-5
D gene: NA
V gene: TRBV14
clone size: NA

CDR3 DNA: TGTGCCAGCAGTGAACGGCGGGGGGGACCGGATACGCAGTATTTT
CDR3 protein: CASSERRGGPDTQYF
CDR3 length: 15
J gene: TRBJ2-3
D gene: TRBD2
V gene: TRBV6-1
clone size: once

CDR3 DNA: TGTGCCAGCAGCCGAGGAGTAGCTAATGAAAAACTGTTTTTT
CDR3 protein: CASSRGVANEKLFF
CDR3 length: 14
J gene: TRBJ1-4
D gene: NA
V gene: TRBV5-5
clone size: NA

CDR3 DNA: TGTGCCAGTAGTATCCGGGTTGAAGCTTTCTTT
CDR3 protein: CASSIRVEAFF
CDR3 length: 11
J gene: TRBJ1-1
D gene: NA
V gene: TRBV19
clone size: NA

CDR3 DNA: TGTGCTAGTGCCCTCCGACTGAAAGGCATCTACGAGCAGTACTTC
CDR3 protein: CASALRLKGIYEQYF
CDR3 length: 15
J gene: TRBJ2-7
D gene: NA
V gene: TRBV12-5
clone size: once

CDR3 DNA: TGTGCCACCCAGAGCAGGGGATGGAATCAGCCCCAGCATTTT
CDR3 protein: CATQSRGWNQPQHF
CDR3 length: 14
J gene: TRBJ1-5
D gene: NA
V gene: TRBV19
clone size: NA

CDR3 DNA: TGTGCCAGAAGCTTTCTCAGGGCCTGGGGCTACACCTTC
CDR3 protein: CARSFLRAWGYTF
CDR3 length: 13
J gene: TRBJ1-2
D gene: NA
V gene: TRBV5-3
clone size: NA

CDR3 DNA: TGTGCCAGCAGTTCTTATTGGGCAGATAGCTCCTACGAGCAGTACTTC
CDR3 protein: CASSSYWADSSYEQYF
CDR3 length: 16
J gene: TRBJ2-7
D gene: NA
V gene: TRBV6-5
clone size: NA

CDR3 DNA: TGTGCCAGCAGTTTCTCTAGCGGGGGGGCCCATGAGCAGTTCTTC
CDR3 protein: CASSFSSGGAHEQFF
CDR3 length: 15
J gene: TRBJ2-1
D gene: TRBD2
V gene: TRBV6-5
clone size: NA

CDR3 DNA: TGTGCCACCAGTGATTCCTCGGGACAGGGGGTCACCGGGGAGCTGTTTTTT
CDR3 protein: CATSDSSGQGVTGELFF
CDR3 length: 17
J gene: TRBJ2-2
D gene: TRBD1
V gene: TRBV24-1
clone size: NA